This entry lists 19 T cell receptor beta chains sequenced from one sample in a study of blood T cell repertoires in COVID-19. The table came from immunoSEQ multiplex PCR; TCRdb's copy has only in-frame clones and leaves some out. The sample has some 130,000 clones, approximately 90% seen once. The sequenced sample consisted of peripheral blood. These receptor sequences come from a man aged 50 or older with active or convalescent COVID-19.

The V and J genes are TRBV6-5 and TRBJ1-2; the match to TRBD1 covers 10 bases. The CDR3 sequence is 15 residues long. After removal of 5 bases from V and 4 bases from J, the junction contained 7 bases not matched to a gene. Germline values: CDR1 MNHEY, CDR2 SVGAGI. The CDR3 region is CASSPGQGDIYGYTF. The CDR3 region has the DNA TGTGCCAGCAGTCCCGGACAGGGGGATATCTATGGCTACACCTTC.

CDR3 protein: CASSSSGTQLYEQYF. The CDR3 nucleotides read TGTGCCAGCAGCAGTAGCGGGACTCAATTGTACGAGCAGTACTTC. The V gene is TRBV5-6, the J gene TRBJ2-7; 8 bases match TRBD2. The CDR3 totals 15 residues. CDR1 is SGHDT, CDR2 YYEEEE, per germline. After removal of 4 bases from V and 4 bases from J, the junction contained 10 bases not matched to a gene.

This chain connects TRBV20-1 to TRBJ2-7; 10 bases align to TRBD1. This CDR3 has 15 amino acids. From germline, CDR1 is DFQATT and CDR2 SNEGSKA (reference sequence). Trimming removed 3 bases from V and 5 bases from J; junction bases left unmatched: 10. The CDR3 loop is CSASKGQGGFDEQYF. In DNA form, the CDR3 reads TGCAGTGCTAGTAAAGGACAGGGGGGGTTTGACGAGCAGTACTTC.

The gene calls are TRBV9 and TRBJ1-4; D is uncertain. The CDR3 loop spans 17 amino acids. Germline-derived CDR1 and CDR2 are SGDLS and YYNGEE. Trimming removed 3 bases from V and 3 bases from J, with 18 bases in between. CDR3 region: CASSAGVGDRANEKLFF. In DNA, the CDR3 is TGTGCCAGCAGCGCCGGGGTGGGAGATAGGGCTAATGAAAAACTGTTTTTT.

The CDR3 bases are TGTGCCAGTAGCACCATATTGTCACTAGCGGTCGTCACAGATACGCAGTATTTT. This translates into CASSTILSLAVVTDTQYF. The chain is built from TRBV19 and TRBJ2-3, with 8 bases lining up with TRBD2. This CDR3 spans 18 amino acids. V trimming: 6 bases; J trimming: 2 bases; junction bases outside the gene matches: 16. CDR1 is LNHDA and CDR2 is SQIVND in the germline V gene (reference sequence).

The J gene is TRBJ1-2, the V gene TRBV6-6, with a tentative D call TRBD1 (5 bases). In germline, CDR1 is MNHNY, CDR2 SVGAGI (reference sequence). This CDR3 contains 14 residues. The V and J ends lost 2 bases and 4 bases respectively, with 11 bases between them. Written as DNA, the CDR3 is TGTGCCAGCAGTTACGACCAGGGCTCCTATGGCTACACCTTC. This gives the protein CASSYDQGSYGYTF.

Only one count was recorded for this clone. The chain joins TRBV10-1 to TRBJ2-6, with TRBD2 identical over 7 bases. Germline loops: CDR1 WNHNN, CDR2 SYGVQD (reference sequence). This CDR3 contains 20 residues. The V segment lost 9 bases and the J segment 0 bases; nucleotides outside the gene matches: 20. The CDR3 region is CASEGRAVGTTNSGANVLTF. The CDR3 DNA reads TGCGCCAGTGAGGGGAGGGCTGTTGGCACGACTAACTCTGGGGCCAACGTCCTGACTTTC.

V is TRBV6-5 and J is TRBJ1-6; D is ambiguous. The CDR3 has 13 residues. The V and J ends lost 6 bases and 1 base respectively, with 4 bases between them. Per the germline V gene, CDR1 is MNHEY and CDR2 is SVGAGI. CDR3: CASRRSYNSPLHF. CDR3 nucleotide sequence: TGTGCCAGCAGACGGTCCTATAATTCACCCCTCCACTTT.

V usage is TRBV9 and J usage is TRBJ1-2; possible D gene TRBD1, 6 bases. Germline V gives CDR1 SGDLS, CDR2 YYNGEE. The CDR3 runs 12 residues. Trimming took 4 bases from V and 4 from J, leaving 8 bases between them. The CDR3 protein is CASSPRGYGYTF. CDR3 sequence (DNA): TGTGCCAGCAGCCCCAGGGGCTATGGCTACACCTTC.

This sequence joins TRBV6-1 and TRBJ2-3; D remains ambiguous. CDR1 and CDR2 (germline): MNHNS, SASEGT. Trimming removed 2 bases at V and 9 bases at J, with 12 bases between. The CDR3 totals 13 residues. CDR3: CASSELVGGTQYF. The CDR3 DNA sequence: TGTGCCAGCAGTGAATTGGTCGGCGGCACGCAGTATTTT.

V usage is TRBV7-2 and J usage is TRBJ2-7; TRBD2 matches at 9 bases. Germline-derived CDR1 and CDR2 are SGHTA and FQGNSA. The ends lost 5 bases at V and 3 bases at J; junction bases unmatched: 8. This CDR3 is built from 15 residues. The DNA for the CDR3 is TGTGCCAGCAGCGGAGACAGCGGGGGGATCTACGAGCAGTACTTC. Amino acids: CASSGDSGGIYEQYF.

This chain connects TRBV6-1 to TRBJ2-5; perhaps TRBD1 as D (6 bases). CDR1 and CDR2 (germline): MNHNS, SASEGT. V lost 3 bases, J lost 5 bases, and 13 bases lay in between. This CDR3 contains 14 residues. CDR3 sequence (DNA): TGTGCCAGCAGTGAGTGGGGGCTTCAGGAGACCCAGTACTTC. Its protein product is CASSEWGLQETQYF.

This chain joins TRBV5-1 and TRBJ2-3; no firm D call. The ends were cut back, 1 base at V and 0 bases at J, with 9 bases in the middle. Germline V gene sequence: CDR1 SGHRS, CDR2 YFSETQ. CDR3 length equals 15 residues. The CDR3 nucleotides are TGCGCCAGCAGCTTGAAAGCTGGTAGCACAGATACGCAGTATTTT. As protein: CASSLKAGSTDTQYF.

The chain links TRBV19 to TRBJ2-7; maybe TRBD2 (6 bases). Trimming took off 5 bases at V and 1 base at J, with 18 bases between the two ends. Germline V CDR1 and CDR2: LNHDA, SQIVND (reference sequence). CDR3 length: 16 residues. The CDR3 spells CASSALGGSGSYEQYF. CDR3 sequence (DNA): TGTGCCAGTAGTGCGCTCGGGGGTAGTGGTTCCTACGAGCAGTACTTC.

The chain uses TRBV4-3 and TRBJ2-7; 7 positions agree with TRBD2. V dropped 0 bases and J dropped 7; count of bases not matched to a gene: 9. Germline V gene sequence: CDR1 LGHNA, CDR2 YSLEER. This CDR3 spans 15 amino acids. CDR3 region: CASSQDLGGGWEQYF. The CDR3 DNA follows: TGCGCCAGCAGCCAAGATCTTGGGGGGGGATGGGAGCAGTACTTC.

The rearrangement uses TRBV9 and TRBJ1-3; 8 nucleotides match TRBD1. CDR3 length equals 14 residues. Germline CDR1 SGDLS, CDR2 YYNGEE. Trimming at V came to 3 bases and at J to 3 bases, leaving 2 bases not matched to a gene. The CDR3 DNA is TGTGCCAGCAGCGCGACAGGGGTTGGAAACACCATATATTTT. This sequence encodes CASSATGVGNTIYF.

The V call is TRBV10-1, the J call TRBJ1-2; possible D gene TRBD1, 5 bases. Trimming took 0 bases from V and 4 from J, leaving 12 bases between them. Germline V gives CDR1 WNHNN, CDR2 SYGVQD (reference sequence). The CDR3 runs to 15 residues. The CDR3 nucleotides are TGCGCCAGCAGTGAGTCGGGGCAGCCACTCTATGGCTACACCTTC. Residues: CASSESGQPLYGYTF.

This clone was seen only a few times. The rearrangement joins TRBV19 to TRBJ2-7; D not resolved. The CDR3 extends over 13 amino acids. Trimming pared 8 bases from V and 3 bases from J, leaving 14 bases between. From germline, CDR1 is LNHDA and CDR2 SQIVND (reference sequence). This CDR3 reads CASRFTENYEQYF. For the CDR3, the DNA is TGTGCCAGTCGTTTTACAGAAAACTACGAGCAGTACTTC.

This rearrangement joins TRBV11-2 to TRBJ2-7; 8 positions match TRBD2. V dropped 4 bases and J dropped 6; count of bases not matched to a gene: 8. Germline CDR1 SGHAT, CDR2 FQNNGV. The CDR3 runs 14 residues. DNA for the CDR3: TGTGCCAGCAGCTCCCGGACTAGCCTGGGCGAGCAGTACTTC. Protein sequence: CASSSRTSLGEQYF.